One and the same sample provided the 19 T cell receptor beta chains below, sequenced in a study of Ad26.COV2.S vaccination and SARS-CoV-2 variants. Regarding treatment: about 20 received Ad26.COV2.S at low or high dose, single or two shots; about 5 received placebo; per-sample allocation not given. Specimen acquisition occurred on day 63 following the initial vaccine or placebo injection. Data came from immunoSEQ multiplex PCR; TCRdb stores just in-frame clones and leaves some out. This sample has some 640,000 clones, with roughly 90% found just once. The material sequenced was peripheral blood, taken in a trial of Ad26.COV2.S vaccine versus placebo. The receptors derive from a person aged 18-65 years who received the Ad26.COV2.S COVID-19 vaccine or a placebo.

J is TRBJ1-2 and V is TRBV3-1 (or the pseudogene TRBV3-2), with D unresolved. The V gene lost 0 bases and the J gene lost 7 bases, with 3 bases spanning the gap. Germline V lookup: CDR1 LGHDT, CDR2 YNNKEL (reference sequence). The CDR3 is made up of 11 amino acids. CDR3 in amino acids: CASSQDSGYTF. DNA for the CDR3: TGTGCCAGCAGCCAAGATAGTGGCTACACCTTC.

V and J are TRBV7-2 and TRBJ1-4; the D is unclear. CDR3 size: 14 residues. In germline, CDR1 is SGHTA, CDR2 FQGNSA. V lost 5 bases and J lost 0, with 7 bases in between. As DNA, the CDR3 is TGTGCCAGCAGCGTCCAAGCAACTAATGAAAAACTGTTTTTT. Amino acid sequence: CASSVQATNEKLFF.

CDR3 sequence (DNA): TGTGCCAGCAGTTGGGGCCATGAGCAGTTCTTC. It encodes CASSWGHEQFF. This chain connects TRBV6-5 to TRBJ2-1; a weak D match, TRBD1 (5 bases). The CDR3 consists of 11 residues. Germline V gives CDR1 MNHEY, CDR2 SVGAGI. V lost 4 bases to trimming and J lost 8 bases, with 6 bases between them.

V gene TRBV27 combines with J gene TRBJ2-5, with 7 bases matching TRBD2. Germline V CDR1 and CDR2: MNHEY, SMNVEV (reference sequence). The CDR3 loop spans 16 amino acids. Trimming took 6 bases from V and 2 from J; bases not matched to a gene: 12. CDR3 region: CASSPGRAWGQETQYF. DNA for the CDR3: TGTGCCAGCAGCCCAGGGAGGGCCTGGGGGCAAGAGACCCAGTACTTC.

The rearrangement joins TRBV6-2 or TRBV6-3 to TRBJ2-2; D remains unclear. V lost 2 bases and J lost 9, with 10 bases in between. This CDR3 contains 13 residues. Germline V gene sequence: CDR1 MNHEY, CDR2 SVGEGT. The chain's CDR3 is CASSYDPRRELFF. Here the CDR3 DNA reads TGTGCCAGCAGTTACGACCCCCGAAGGGAGCTGTTTTTT.

The chain is built from TRBV7-9 and TRBJ1-4, with a tentative D call TRBD1 (5 bases). The CDR3 extends over 15 amino acids. Germline CDR1 is SEHNR and CDR2 is FQNEAQ (reference sequence). V was clipped by 3 bases and J by 7 bases, with 15 bases between them. The CDR3: CASSLRQGVREKLFF. The CDR3 nucleotides read TGTGCCAGCAGCTTGCGGCAGGGTGTTCGTGAAAAACTGTTTTTT.

This clone was seen once. The chain links TRBV30 to TRBJ2-7; D gene uncertain. The V end lost 5 bases, the J end lost 4 bases, and 9 bases lay between the germline ends. The CDR3 is 11 amino acids. Germline values: CDR1 GTSNPN, CDR2 SVGIG (reference sequence). The CDR3 DNA sequence: TGTGCCTGGGCCGTAGATTACGAGCAGTACTTC. It specifies CAWAVDYEQYF.

This clone was picked up one time. V is TRBV11-2 and J is TRBJ2-3; tentative D call: TRBD1 (6 bases). The CDR3 has 19 residues. V lost 5 bases and J 3 bases, leaving 27 bases between the germline ends. The germline CDR1 and CDR2 sequences are SGHAT and FQNNGV. The CDR3 sequence: CASSLAPAATSQGTDTQYF. CDR3 in DNA: TGTGCCAGCAGCCTGGCCCCGGCGGCCACTAGTCAGGGGACAGATACGCAGTATTTT.

The J gene is TRBJ1-6, the V gene TRBV27; D is ambiguous. CDR3 length: 13 residues. Germline values: CDR1 MNHEY, CDR2 SMNVEV (reference sequence). Trimming removed 5 bases from V and 2 bases from J, with 4 bases in between. The CDR3 sequence: CASSQTYNSPLHF. The DNA for the CDR3 is TGTGCCAGCAGTCAAACCTATAATTCACCCCTCCACTTT.

V gene TRBV29-1 combines with J gene TRBJ2-1; TRBD2 agrees at 10 bases. V trimming: 4 bases; J trimming: 7 bases; junction bases outside the gene matches: 7. Germline V CDR1 and CDR2: SQVTM, ANQGSEA. This CDR3 is 14 amino acids long. CDR3 region: CSVVSSGSYNEQFF. The CDR3 DNA reads as TGCAGCGTTGTGTCTAGCGGGAGCTATAATGAGCAGTTCTTC.

On this clone: The same CDR3 also results from other DNA sequences found in this sample. The chain combines TRBV7-9 with TRBJ1-1; no reliable D call. In germline, CDR1 is SEHNR, CDR2 FQNEAQ (reference sequence). There are 14 residues in the CDR3. V lost 1 base and J 0 bases, leaving 6 bases between the germline ends. The CDR3 bases are TGTGCCAGCAGCTTAGACAGATTGAACACTGAAGCTTTCTTT. Translated: CASSLDRLNTEAFF.

The V call is TRBV10-1, the J call TRBJ2-5; TRBD2 is a possible D gene (6 bases). Germline V gene data show CDR1 as WNHNN and CDR2 as SYGVQD (reference sequence). This CDR3 comprises 13 residues. The V end was cut by 8 bases, the J end by 1 base, with 11 bases between. The CDR3 loop reads CASRRTIQETQYF. The DNA for the CDR3 is TGCGCCAGCCGTCGGACTATCCAAGAGACCCAGTACTTC.

As for this clone: The junction departs from germline at one end; a sequencing error may be responsible. This chain uses TRBV7-7 with TRBJ2-7; TRBD2 matches 13 bases. CDR3 size: 15 residues. Germline CDR1 reads SSHAT; CDR2 reads FNYEAQ (reference sequence). The CDR3 loop reads CASSLGLAGEDEQYF. DNA for the CDR3: TGTGCTAGCAGCTTAGGACTAGCGGGAGAGGACGAGCAGTACTTC.

This sequence joins TRBV30 and TRBJ1-1; tentative D call: TRBD1 (6 bases). The germline V gene encodes CDR1 GTSNPN and CDR2 SVGIG (reference sequence). The ends were cut back, 0 bases at V and 10 bases at J, with 9 bases in the middle. The CDR3 extends over 11 amino acids. The CDR3 DNA is TGTGCCTGGAGTGTACAGGGAGTAGCTTTCTTT. Protein product: CAWSVQGVAFF.

CDR3 in amino acids: CASSYRTRDRNTEAFF. The CDR3 bases are TGTGCCAGCAGTTACCGAACAAGGGACAGAAACACTGAAGCTTTCTTT. The chain employs TRBV6-5 and TRBJ1-1, with 7 bases lining up with TRBD1. The CDR3 extends over 16 amino acids. The germline CDR1 and CDR2 sequences are MNHEY and SVGAGI. V shed 2 bases and J 2 bases; nucleotides not matched to a gene: 8.

The CDR3 DNA reads TGTGCCAGCTCACGACTAGCGGGGGCGGGCGAGACCCAGTACTTC. Protein sequence: CASSRLAGAGETQYF. This rearrangement joins TRBV18 to TRBJ2-5; 12 nucleotides match TRBD2. V dropped 4 bases and J dropped 5; count of bases not matched to a gene: 5. Germline loops: CDR1 KGHSH, CDR2 LQKENI. The CDR3 totals 15 residues.

The chain uses TRBV11-2 and TRBJ2-5; D gene unclear. Trimming removed 5 bases at V and 4 bases at J, with 11 bases between. The germline CDR1 and CDR2 sequences are SGHAT and FQNNGV. CDR3 length: 13 amino acids. The CDR3 DNA reads as TGTGCCAGCAGCAGGGCTCGGCCAGAGACCCAGTACTTC. This encodes CASSRARPETQYF.

Details on this clone: One end of the junction varies from germline; a read error may be responsible. This chain joins TRBV7-9 and TRBJ2-1; TRBD2 aligns across 10 bases. Per the germline V gene, CDR1 is SEHNR and CDR2 is FQNEAQ (reference sequence). The length of the CDR3 is 13 residues. The CDR3 bases are TGTGCCACCAGCGGGAGGGATTACAATGAGCAGTTCTTC. Its protein is CATSGRDYNEQFF.

The sample holds one count of this clone. This rearrangement joins TRBV5-4 to TRBJ2-1; D may be TRBD2 (6 bases). Between the trimmed V and J ends, which lost 2 bases and 3 bases, there was a span of 15 bases. This CDR3 region has 16 residues. Germline V gene data show CDR1 as SGHNT and CDR2 as YYREEE (reference sequence). Written as DNA, the CDR3 is TGTGCCAGCAGCTTAATGGCGGGGATCGGCTACAATGAGCAGTTCTTC. Translated, it gives CASSLMAGIGYNEQFF.